This T cell receptor (beta chain) was identified in a study of blood T cell repertoires in COVID-19. As for the study in general: Nucleic acid was either cDNA or gDNA, and it came from T cells, B-cell-depleted T cells, or PBMCs.

Original methodology: Amplification of reference gene primers was used by the study to estimate nucleated cell counts. Libraries were prepared by immunoSEQ multiplex PCR; TCRdb keeps only in-frame clonotypes and omits some of them. V and J calls and clone size are copied from that table; D and trimming were computed from the DNA. The profile shows around 150,000 clones, about 85% of them singletons. The germline V gene has CDR1 MDHEN and CDR2 SYDVKM. V was clipped by 6 bases and J by 7 bases; unmatched bases: 9. The CDR3 is 15 amino acids. This sequence joins TRBV28 and TRBJ1-6; 7 bases agree with TRBD1. The sequencing sample was made of peripheral blood. This TCR was sampled from a young man with acute or convalescent COVID-19. In nucleotides, the CDR3 is TGTGCCAGCAGGGCTACAGGGGTTTTAAATTCACCCCTCCACTTT. This translates into CASRATGVLNSPLHF.